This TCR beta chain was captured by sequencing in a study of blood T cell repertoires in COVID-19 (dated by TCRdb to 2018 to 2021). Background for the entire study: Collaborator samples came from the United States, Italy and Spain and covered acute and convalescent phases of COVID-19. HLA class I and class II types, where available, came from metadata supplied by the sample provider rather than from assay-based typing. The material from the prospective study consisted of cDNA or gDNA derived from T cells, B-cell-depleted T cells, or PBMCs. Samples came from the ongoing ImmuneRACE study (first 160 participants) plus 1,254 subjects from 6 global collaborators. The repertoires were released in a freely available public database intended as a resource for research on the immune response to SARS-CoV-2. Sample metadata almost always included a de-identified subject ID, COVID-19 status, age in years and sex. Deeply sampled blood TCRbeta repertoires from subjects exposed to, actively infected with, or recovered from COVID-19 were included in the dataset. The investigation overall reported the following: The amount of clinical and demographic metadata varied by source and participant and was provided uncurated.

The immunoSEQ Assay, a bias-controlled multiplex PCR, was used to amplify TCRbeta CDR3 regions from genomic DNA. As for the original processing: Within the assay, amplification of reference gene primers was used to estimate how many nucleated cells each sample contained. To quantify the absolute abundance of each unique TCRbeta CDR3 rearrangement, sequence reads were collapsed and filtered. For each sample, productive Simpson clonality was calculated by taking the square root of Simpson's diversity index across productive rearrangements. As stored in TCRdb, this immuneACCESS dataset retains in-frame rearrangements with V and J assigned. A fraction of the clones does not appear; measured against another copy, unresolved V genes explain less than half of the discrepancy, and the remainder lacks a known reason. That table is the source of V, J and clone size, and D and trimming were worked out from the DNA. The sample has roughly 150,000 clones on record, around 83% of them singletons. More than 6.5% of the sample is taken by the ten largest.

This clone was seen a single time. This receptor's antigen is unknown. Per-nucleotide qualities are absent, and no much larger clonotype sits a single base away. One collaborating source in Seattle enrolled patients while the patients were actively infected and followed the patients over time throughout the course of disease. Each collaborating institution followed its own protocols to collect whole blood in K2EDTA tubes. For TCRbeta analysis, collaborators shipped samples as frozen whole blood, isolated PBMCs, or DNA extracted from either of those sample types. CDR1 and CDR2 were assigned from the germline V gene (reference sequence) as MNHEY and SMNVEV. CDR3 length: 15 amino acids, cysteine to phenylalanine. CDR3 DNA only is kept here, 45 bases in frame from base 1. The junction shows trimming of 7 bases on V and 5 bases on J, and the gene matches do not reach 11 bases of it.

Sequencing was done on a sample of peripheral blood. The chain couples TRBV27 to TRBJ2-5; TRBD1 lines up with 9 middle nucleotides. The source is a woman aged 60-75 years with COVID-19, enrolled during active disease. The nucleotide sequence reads TGTGCCAGCAACATACAGGGGGCGCCGCCGGAGACCCAGTACTTC. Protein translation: CASNIQGAPPETQYF.